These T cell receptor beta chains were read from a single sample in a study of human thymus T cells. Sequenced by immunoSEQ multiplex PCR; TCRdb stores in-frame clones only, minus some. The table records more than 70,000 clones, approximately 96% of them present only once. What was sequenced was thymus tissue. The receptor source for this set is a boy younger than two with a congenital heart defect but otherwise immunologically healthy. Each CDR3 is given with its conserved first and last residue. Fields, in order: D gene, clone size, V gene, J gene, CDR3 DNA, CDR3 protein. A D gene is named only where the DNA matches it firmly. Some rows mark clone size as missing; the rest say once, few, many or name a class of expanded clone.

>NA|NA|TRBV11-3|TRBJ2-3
TGTGCCAGCAGCTTAGTCCCAGCCAACACAGATACGCAGTATTTT
CASSLVPANTDTQYF
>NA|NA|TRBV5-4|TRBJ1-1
TGTGCCAGCAGCTTGGCCGGGCTAGGGACTGAAGCTTTCTTT
CASSLAGLGTEAFF
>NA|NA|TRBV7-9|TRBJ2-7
TGTGCCAGCAGGGGAAGGGGAGAAAGCTCCTACGAGCAGTACTTC
CASRGRGESSYEQYF
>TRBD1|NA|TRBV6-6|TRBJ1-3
TGTGCCAGCAGTTTCAGGGGGCTAGCTGGAAACACCATATATTTT
CASSFRGLAGNTIYF
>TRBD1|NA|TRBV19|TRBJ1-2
TGTGCCAGTACCGAAGACAGGGTTGGTGGCTACACCTTC
CASTEDRVGGYTF
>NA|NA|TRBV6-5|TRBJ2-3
TGTGCCAGCAGTTCGGGCCTCATAGATACGCAGTATTTT
CASSSGLIDTQYF
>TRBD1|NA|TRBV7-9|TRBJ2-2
TGTGCCAGCAGCTTCGACAGGGATGGCACCGGGGAGCTGTTTTTT
CASSFDRDGTGELFF
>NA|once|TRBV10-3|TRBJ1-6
TGTGCCATCAGTGAGTTCGGACCGCCTAATTCACCCCTCCACTTT
CAISEFGPPNSPLHF
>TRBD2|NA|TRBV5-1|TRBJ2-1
TGCGCCAGCAGCCCCACCCCCGGGACTAGCGGGGGGGCCGTGTACAATGAGCAGTTCTTC
CASSPTPGTSGGAVYNEQFF
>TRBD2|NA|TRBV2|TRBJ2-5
TGTGCCAGCAACGGCCCGGGACTAGCGGGAGGGGACCAATCGAAGACCCAGTACTTC
CASNGPGLAGGDQSKTQYF
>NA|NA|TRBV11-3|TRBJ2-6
TGTGCCAGCAGCTTGGGCCTAGGGCTAAACTCTGGGGCCAACGTCCTGACTTTC
CASSLGLGLNSGANVLTF
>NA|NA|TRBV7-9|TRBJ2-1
TGTGCCAGCAGCTACCGCCACTCCTACAATGAGCAGTTCTTC
CASSYRHSYNEQFF
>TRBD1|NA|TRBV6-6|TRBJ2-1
TGTGCCAGCAGTTACAAGGACAGGGGTCTTCAGTTCTTC
CASSYKDRGLQFF
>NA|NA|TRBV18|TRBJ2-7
TGTGCCAGCTCACCGAACGTTACGAGGGTTGGCAGGGCTTCCGAAGAGCAGTACTTC
CASSPNVTRVGRASEEQYF
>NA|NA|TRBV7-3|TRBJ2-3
TGTGCCAGCAGCTTAAATGACCCCTCCAAATCCACAGATACGCAGTATTTT
CASSLNDPSKSTDTQYF
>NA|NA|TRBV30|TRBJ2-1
TGTGCCTGGAGCCGGGACCGAACCTACAATGAGCAGTTCTTC
CAWSRDRTYNEQFF
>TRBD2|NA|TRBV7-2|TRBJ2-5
TGTGCCAGCAGCTTACCGCTCCTAGCGGGGAGACAAGAGACCCAGTACTTC
CASSLPLLAGRQETQYF
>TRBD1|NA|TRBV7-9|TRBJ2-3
TGTGCCAGCAGCAACCTAGGGACAGCACGCACAGATACGCAGTATTTT
CASSNLGTARTDTQYF
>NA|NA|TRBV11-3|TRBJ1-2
TGTGCCAGCAGCCCCAGGGAGGATGGCTACACCTTC
CASSPREDGYTF
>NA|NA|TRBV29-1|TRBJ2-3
TGCAGCGTTGAACCCCTACAGGCGCAGTATTTT
CSVEPLQAQYF
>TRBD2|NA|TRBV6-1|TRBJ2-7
TGTGCCAGCAGTGCGTTATACCGGAGGGAGGGGATACTCTACGAGCAGTACTTC
CASSALYRREGILYEQYF
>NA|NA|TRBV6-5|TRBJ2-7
TGTGCCAGCAGCCAGGGCGGGGCCTCCTACGAGCAGTACTTC
CASSQGGASYEQYF
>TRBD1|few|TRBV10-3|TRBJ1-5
TGTGCCATCAGCCTGACAGGGGAGGGTCAGCCCCAGCATTTT
CAISLTGEGQPQHF
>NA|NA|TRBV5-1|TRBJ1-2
TGCGCCAGCCGATGGACGGAACATTCTAACTATGGCTACACCTTC
CASRWTEHSNYGYTF
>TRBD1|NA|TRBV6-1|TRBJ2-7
TGTGCCAGCAGTGAACTGAACAGGGGGCCCCGATGGGAGCAGTACTTC
CASSELNRGPRWEQYF
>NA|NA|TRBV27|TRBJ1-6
TGTGCCAGCAGTTTGAAAGGACAGACAAATTCACCCCTCCACTTT
CASSLKGQTNSPLHF
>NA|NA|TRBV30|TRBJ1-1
TGTGCCTGGAGTTATACCGGGACCCAAAACACTGAAGCTTTCTTT
CAWSYTGTQNTEAFF
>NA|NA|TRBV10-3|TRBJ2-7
TGTGCCATCAGTCGGCAAATCTACGAGCAGTACTTC
CAISRQIYEQYF
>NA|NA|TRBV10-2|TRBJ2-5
TGCGCCAGCAGTGAGTCGGCAGGGACCCAGTACTTC
CASSESAGTQYF
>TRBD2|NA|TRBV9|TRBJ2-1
TGTGCCAGCACAACTAGCGGGAGCCCCAATGAGCAGTTCTTC
CASTTSGSPNEQFF
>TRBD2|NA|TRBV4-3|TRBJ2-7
TGCGCCAGCAGCCGCACATTTACGGGGGGGCGATTCCGGGACGAGCAGTACTTC
CASSRTFTGGRFRDEQYF
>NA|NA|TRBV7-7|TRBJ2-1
TGTGCTAGCAGCTCAGGGAGCACCCAGAACAATGAGCAGTTCTTC
CASSSGSTQNNEQFF
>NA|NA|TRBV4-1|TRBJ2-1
TGCGCCAGCAGCCAGGACAGATCCTCCTACAATGAGCAGTTCTTC
CASSQDRSSYNEQFF
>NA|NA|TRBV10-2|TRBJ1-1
TGCGCCAGCAGTGATGAAGGACAGATACCTATGAACACTGAAGCTTTCTTT
CASSDEGQIPMNTEAFF
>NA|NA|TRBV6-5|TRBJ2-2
TGTGCCAGCAGTACCCCTGGGACGGACACCGGGGAGCTGTTTTTT
CASSTPGTDTGELFF
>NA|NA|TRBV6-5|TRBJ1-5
TGTGCCAGCAGTTACTCGGGGGGGGATCAGCCCCAGCATTTT
CASSYSGGDQPQHF
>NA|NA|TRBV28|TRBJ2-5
TGTGCCAGCAGGGATCAGCCGTACCAAGAGACCCAGTACTTC
CASRDQPYQETQYF
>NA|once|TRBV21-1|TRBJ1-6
TGTGCCAGCAGCAAAGAGGAAGCCCCAGGGCCTAATTCACCCCTCCACTTT
CASSKEEAPGPNSPLHF
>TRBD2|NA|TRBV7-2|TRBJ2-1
TGTGCCAGCAGCCGAAATAGCGGGAGGGCCACGAATGAGCAGTTCTTC
CASSRNSGRATNEQFF
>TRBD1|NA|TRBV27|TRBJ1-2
TGTGCCAGCAGTCCCCGGACAGGGCCTTTACCGTATGGCTACACCTTC
CASSPRTGPLPYGYTF
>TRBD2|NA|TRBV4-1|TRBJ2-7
TGCGCCAGCAGCCAAGGAGGTAGCGGGACGGGCCCCTACGAGCAGTACTTC
CASSQGGSGTGPYEQYF
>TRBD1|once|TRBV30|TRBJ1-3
TGTGCCTGGACTAACAGGGGAAGACCTGGAAACACCATATATTTT
CAWTNRGRPGNTIYF
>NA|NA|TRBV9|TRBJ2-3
TGTGCCAGCAGCGCGGGACTTTACGTAGATACGCAGTATTTT
CASSAGLYVDTQYF